This T cell receptor beta chain came from a study of vaccination and CD4 T cells after COVID-19. At the Johns Hopkins FTIC core, DNA taken from cultured CD4+ T cells was sequenced by way of the Oncomine TCR Beta short-read assay. Cultured CD4+ T cells were the source of extracted genomic DNA. TCRdb called the PCR reads again in MiXCR, with one record for every CDR3 protein. Here the sample spans approximately 19,000 distinct CDR3 sequences, roughly 60% being singletons. Comments on this clonotype: The antigen is not known.

As to treatment: roughly ten-day PBMC culture with coronavirus spike peptide pools or control peptides (ViraFEST assay). From germline, CDR1 is DFQATT and CDR2 SNEGSKA (reference sequence). This CDR3 has 14 amino acids. The junction had 6 bases not matched to a gene; V was cut back by 6 bases and J by 0 bases. The clonotype was recovered from a human donor who had recovered from COVID-19. The source material was CD4+ T cells from blood, cultured in vitro. This sequence joins TRBV20-1 and TRBJ2-3; 7 bases align to TRBD1. Here the CDR3 DNA reads TGCAGTGCAATGGACAGGACTAGCACAGATACGCAGTATTTT. Translating gives CSAMDRTSTDTQYF.